This is a list of T cell receptor beta chains from one sample in a study of blood T cells in healthy people across ages. TCRdb itself ran the 5' RACE reads through MiXCR, one entry per CDR3 protein. This table has under 800,000 distinct CDR3 sequences, more than 40% appearing once. Sequenced input: blood. The source is an older woman in good health. CDR3s include the opening cysteine and the closing phenylalanine or tryptophan. D genes are given only for firm matches. Some rows have no size entry. The others give once, few or many, or a class for an expanded clone.

J | size | V | D | CDR3 | DNA
TRBJ2-3 | NA | TRBV5-5 | TRBD2 | CASSLVAGDGVDTQYF | TGTGCCAGCAGCTTGGTAGCGGGAGATGGGGTAGATACGCAGTATTTT
TRBJ2-7 | NA | TRBV20-1 | NA | CSASNPAGEQYF | TGCAGTGCTAGTAATCCCGCGGGTGAGCAGTACTTC
TRBJ1-1 | many | TRBV3-1 | NA | CASSLLGGNTEAFF | TGTGCCAGCAGTTTACTTGGAGGGAACACTGAAGCTTTCTTT
TRBJ2-7 | NA | TRBV7-3 | TRBD2 | CASSLRATSAESEQYF | TGTGCCAGCAGCTTAAGAGCGACTAGCGCAGAATCCGAGCAGTACTTC
TRBJ1-2 | few | TRBV10-3 | NA | CAISESGANYGYTF | TGTGCCATCAGTGAGTCTGGAGCGAACTATGGCTACACCTTC
TRBJ2-7 | few | TRBV6-6 | TRBD2 | CASSYSILAGGYEQYF | TGTGCCAGCAGTTACTCGATACTAGCGGGAGGGTACGAGCAGTACTTC
TRBJ2-7 | NA | TRBV12-3/TRBV12-4 | TRBD2 | CASSISGRETYEQYF | TGTGCCAGCAGTATAAGCGGGAGGGAAACCTACGAGCAGTACTTC
TRBJ1-4 | NA | TRBV7-2 | NA | CASSARNREKLFF | TGTGCCAGCAGCGCGCGGAACCGTGAAAAACTGTTTTTT
TRBJ2-3 | NA | TRBV4-3 | NA | CASSPIRTAADTQYF | TGCGCCAGCAGCCCAATACGGACAGCAGCAGATACGCAGTATTTT
TRBJ2-1 | few | TRBV9 | TRBD2 | CASSVRLAAYNEQFF | TGTGCCAGCAGCGTCCGACTAGCTGCCTACAATGAGCAGTTCTTC
TRBJ1-1 | few | TRBV5-6 | NA | CASSVQGGPNTEAFF | TGTGCCAGCAGCGTTCAGGGAGGACCGAACACTGAAGCTTTCTTT
TRBJ2-1 | NA | TRBV20-1 | NA | CSASKRGRPHNEQFF | TGCAGTGCTAGTAAACGGGGGAGGCCCCACAATGAGCAGTTCTTC
TRBJ1-2 | NA | TRBV12-3/TRBV12-4 | TRBD1 | CASSSLDRGLYGYTF | TGTGCCAGCAGTTCTCTGGACAGGGGGCTCTATGGCTACACCTTC
TRBJ2-6 | few | TRBV5-1 | NA | CASPGRSNSSGANVLTF | TGCGCCAGCCCAGGACGGAGCAACAGCTCTGGGGCCAACGTCCTGACTTTC
TRBJ2-5 | NA | TRBV7-2 | NA | CASTIPGSETQYF | TGTGCCAGCACCATCCCAGGGTCGGAGACCCAGTACTTC
TRBJ2-3 | NA | TRBV5-1 | NA | CASSFPAEDTQYF | TGCGCCAGCAGCTTCCCAGCGGAAGATACGCAGTATTTT
TRBJ1-1 | NA | TRBV3-1 | NA | CASSQTVAANTEAFF | TGTGCCAGCAGCCAGACAGTAGCTGCAAACACTGAAGCTTTCTTT
TRBJ2-1 | NA | TRBV7-3 | NA | CASSLGEQFSEQFF | TGTGCCAGCAGCTTAGGGGAACAGTTCAGTGAGCAGTTCTTC
TRBJ1-2 | NA | TRBV6-5 | NA | CASRAAGREGGYTF | TGTGCCAGCAGAGCCGCCGGCCGCGAGGGTGGCTACACCTTC
TRBJ2-5 | NA | TRBV27 | NA | CASSRRDTLNEQYF | TGTGCCAGCAGCCGCCGGGACACACTCAATGAGCAGTACTTC
TRBJ2-7 | NA | TRBV7-2 | NA | CASSISASSYNEQYF | TGTGCCAGCAGCATTAGCGCCAGCTCCTACAATGAGCAGTACTTC
TRBJ1-5 | NA | TRBV20-1 | NA | CSASPSGSNQPQHF | TGCAGTGCTAGCCCCTCAGGGTCCAATCAGCCCCAGCATTTT
TRBJ2-1 | NA | TRBV7-2 | NA | CASSLPSRDEQFF | TGTGCCAGCAGCCTCCCGAGTCGCGATGAGCAGTTCTTC
TRBJ1-2 | many | TRBV6-5 | NA | CASRARSTDGYTF | TGTGCCAGCAGAGCCCGATCGACGGATGGCTACACCTTC
TRBJ2-4 | once | TRBV3-1 | NA | CTSSQETGRIQYF | TGTACCAGCAGCCAAGAGACGGGTAGAATTCAGTACTTC
TRBJ2-3 | NA | TRBV5-4 | NA | CASSFGFASTDTQYF | TGTGCCAGCAGCTTCGGATTTGCTTCCACAGATACGCAGTATTTT
TRBJ2-1 | few | TRBV20-1 | TRBD2 | CSAGTSGSFNNEQFF | TGCAGTGCTGGGACTAGCGGGAGTTTCAACAATGAGCAGTTCTTC
TRBJ2-1 | few | TRBV29-1 | TRBD1 | CSVWDSRHNEQFF | TGCAGCGTTTGGGACAGTAGGCACAATGAGCAGTTCTTC
TRBJ1-2 | NA | TRBV5-1 | NA | CASSLNSGGGYTF | TGCGCCAGCAGCTTGAATTCGGGAGGTGGCTACACCTTC
TRBJ2-2 | NA | TRBV9 | NA | CASSVDSETANTGELFF | TGTGCCAGCAGCGTAGACTCCGAGACGGCGAACACCGGGGAGCTGTTTTTT
TRBJ1-1 | NA | TRBV21-1 | NA | CASSKWGRAEAFF | TGTGCCAGCAGCAAATGGGGCAGGGCAGAAGCTTTCTTT
TRBJ1-5 | few | TRBV4-1 | NA | CASSQLGEQEINQPQHF | TGCGCCAGCAGCCAATTGGGGGAACAGGAGATAAATCAGCCCCAGCATTTT
TRBJ1-2 | NA | TRBV5-1 | NA | CASSLETAGFGYTF | TGCGCCAGCAGCTTGGAAACGGCCGGGTTTGGCTACACCTTC
TRBJ2-7 | NA | TRBV5-1 | TRBD2 | CASSLARTSGSGYEQYF | TGCGCCAGCAGCTTGGCCCGGACTAGCGGGTCGGGCTACGAGCAGTACTTC
TRBJ2-4 | NA | TRBV6-1 | NA | CASPGLNIQYF | TGTGCCAGTCCAGGTCTGAACATTCAGTACTTC
TRBJ2-1 | NA | TRBV30 | TRBD2 | CAWTSGGSEQFF | TGTGCCTGGACGAGCGGGGGGAGTGAGCAGTTCTTC
TRBJ1-2 | few | TRBV27 | NA | CASSLSPGYGYTF | TGTGCCAGCAGTTTATCCCCTGGGTATGGCTACACCTTC
TRBJ2-3 | NA | TRBV6-6 | NA | CASSTQSEGYTQYF | TGTGCCAGCAGCACTCAATCGGAGGGATATACGCAGTATTTT
TRBJ2-1 | NA | TRBV5-1 | NA | CASSWGTGSPYNEQFF | TGCGCCAGCAGCTGGGGTACAGGGTCCCCATACAATGAGCAGTTCTTC
TRBJ2-7 | few | TRBV7-2 | NA | CASSPRVQGGEQYF | TGTGCCAGCAGTCCGAGGGTGCAGGGGGGGGAGCAGTACTTC
TRBJ2-3 | NA | TRBV12-3/TRBV12-4 | NA | CASSLVTDGTDTQYF | TGTGCCAGCAGTTTGGTTACAGATGGAACAGATACGCAGTATTTT
TRBJ2-3 | NA | TRBV3-1 | TRBD1 | CASSRALQGVGDTQYF | TGTGCCAGCAGCCGCGCACTACAGGGGGTCGGCGATACGCAGTATTTT
TRBJ1-2 | NA | TRBV25-1 | NA | CASSTAGEERSGYTF | TGTGCCAGCAGTACCGCGGGGGAGGAAAGGAGTGGCTACACCTTC
TRBJ2-7 | NA | TRBV12-3/TRBV12-4 | TRBD2 | CASSPLAGGATPQYF | TGTGCCAGCAGCCCGCTGGCCGGGGGGGCCACGCCCCAGTACTTC
TRBJ1-2 | once | TRBV6-6 | NA | CASSYLTPLSGYTF | TGTGCCAGCAGTTACTTGACCCCATTAAGTGGCTACACCTTC
TRBJ2-5 | NA | TRBV27 | NA | CASSPEYGRGYQETQYF | TGTGCCAGCAGCCCTGAATATGGGAGGGGGTACCAAGAGACCCAGTACTTC
TRBJ2-5 | NA | TRBV12-3/TRBV12-4 | TRBD1 | CDSTGTAQETQYF | TGTGACAGCACCGGGACAGCACAAGAGACCCAGTACTTC
TRBJ2-1 | NA | TRBV7-9 | TRBD1 | CSSSLGTGVYNEQFF | TGTTCCAGCAGCTTAGGGACAGGGGTATACAATGAGCAGTTCTTC
TRBJ1-1 | few | TRBV4-1 | TRBD1 | CASRSGDRAVGEAFF | TGCGCCAGCAGGAGTGGGGACAGAGCTGTAGGTGAAGCTTTCTTT
TRBJ1-4 | NA | TRBV20-1 | TRBD1 | CSATGLVGTGLFSEKLFF | TGCAGTGCTACCGGGTTGGTGGGGACAGGCCTTTTCAGTGAAAAACTGTTTTTT
TRBJ2-7 | NA | TRBV6-6 | NA | CASTIGAGSYEQYF | TGTGCCAGCACAATAGGGGCGGGTTCCTACGAGCAGTACTTC
TRBJ2-1 | few | TRBV5-1 | NA | CASSRSNQEQFF | TGCGCCAGCAGCCGGAGCAATCAGGAGCAGTTCTTC
TRBJ2-1 | many | TRBV4-1 | NA | CASSQGHNEQFF | TGCGCCAGCAGCCAAGGGCACAATGAGCAGTTCTTC